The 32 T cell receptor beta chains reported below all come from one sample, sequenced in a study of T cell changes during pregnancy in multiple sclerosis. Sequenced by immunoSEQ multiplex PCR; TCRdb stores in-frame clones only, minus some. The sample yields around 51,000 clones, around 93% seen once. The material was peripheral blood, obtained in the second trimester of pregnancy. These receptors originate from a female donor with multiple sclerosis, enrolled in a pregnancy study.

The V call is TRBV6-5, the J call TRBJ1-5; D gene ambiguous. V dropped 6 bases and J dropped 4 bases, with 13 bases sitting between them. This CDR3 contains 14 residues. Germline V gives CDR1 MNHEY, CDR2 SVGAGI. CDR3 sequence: CASSQRSLNQPQHF. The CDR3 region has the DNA TGTGCCAGCAGCCAGAGGAGCCTTAATCAGCCCCAGCATTTT.

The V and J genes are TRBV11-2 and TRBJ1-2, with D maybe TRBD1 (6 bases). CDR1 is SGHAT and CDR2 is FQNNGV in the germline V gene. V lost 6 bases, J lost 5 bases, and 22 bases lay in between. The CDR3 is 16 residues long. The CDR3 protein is CASRDPGHSGFYGYTF. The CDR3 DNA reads TGTGCCAGCAGGGATCCGGGACATTCGGGGTTTTATGGCTACACCTTC.

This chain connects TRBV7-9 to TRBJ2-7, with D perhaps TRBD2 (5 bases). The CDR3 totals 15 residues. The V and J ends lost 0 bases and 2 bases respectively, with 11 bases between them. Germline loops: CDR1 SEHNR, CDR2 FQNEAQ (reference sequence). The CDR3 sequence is CASSLASGATYEQYF. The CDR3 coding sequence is TGTGCCAGCAGCTTAGCCAGCGGAGCGACCTACGAGCAGTACTTC.

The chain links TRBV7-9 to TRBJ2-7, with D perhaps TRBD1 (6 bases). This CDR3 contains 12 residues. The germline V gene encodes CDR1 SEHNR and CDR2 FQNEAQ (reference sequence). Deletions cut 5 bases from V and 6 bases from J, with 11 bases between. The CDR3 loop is CASSRTDSEQYF. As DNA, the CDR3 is TGTGCCAGCAGCCGGACAGACAGCGAGCAGTACTTC.

CDR3 region: CASSGILQGWNHGYTF. The CDR3 DNA reads TGTGCCAGCAGTGGAATACTACAGGGCTGGAACCATGGCTACACCTTC. The chain employs TRBV6-1 and TRBJ1-2; D possibly corresponds to TRBD1 (6 bases). This CDR3 is built from 16 residues. Germline CDR1 MNHNS, CDR2 SASEGT. The germline V and J ends were trimmed by 4 bases and 6 bases, with 21 bases remaining between them.

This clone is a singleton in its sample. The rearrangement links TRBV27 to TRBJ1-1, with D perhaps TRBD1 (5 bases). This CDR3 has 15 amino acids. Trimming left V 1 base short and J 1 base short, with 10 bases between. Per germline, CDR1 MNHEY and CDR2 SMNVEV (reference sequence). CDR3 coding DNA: TGTGCCAGCAGTTTATTTGCGGGACCGAACACTGAAGCTTTCTTT. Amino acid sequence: CASSLFAGPNTEAFF.

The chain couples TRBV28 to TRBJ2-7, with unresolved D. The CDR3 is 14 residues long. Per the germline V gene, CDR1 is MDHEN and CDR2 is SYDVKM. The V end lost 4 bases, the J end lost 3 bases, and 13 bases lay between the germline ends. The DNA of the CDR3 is TGTGCCAGCAGTTCCCAGACTCTCTACTACGAGCAGTACTTC. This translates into CASSSQTLYYEQYF.

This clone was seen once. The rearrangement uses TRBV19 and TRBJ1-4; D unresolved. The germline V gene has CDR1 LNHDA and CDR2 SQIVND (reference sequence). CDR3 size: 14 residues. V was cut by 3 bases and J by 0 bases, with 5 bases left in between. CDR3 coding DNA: TGTGCCAGTAGTATGGCCACAACTAATGAAAAACTGTTTTTT. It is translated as CASSMATTNEKLFF. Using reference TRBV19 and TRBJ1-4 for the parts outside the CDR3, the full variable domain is DGGITQSPKYLFRKEGQNVTLSCEQNLNHDAMYWYRQDPGQGLRLIYYSQIVNDFQKGDIAEGYSVSREKKESFPLTVTSAQKNPTAFYLCASSMATTNEKLFFGSGTQLSVL.

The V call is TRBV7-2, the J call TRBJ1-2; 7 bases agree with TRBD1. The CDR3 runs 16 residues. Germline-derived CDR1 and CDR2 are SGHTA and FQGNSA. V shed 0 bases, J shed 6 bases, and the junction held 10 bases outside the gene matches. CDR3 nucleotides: TGTGCCAGCAGCTTAGCGATGCAAGGGGGCTCGGATGGCTACACCTTC. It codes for CASSLAMQGGSDGYTF. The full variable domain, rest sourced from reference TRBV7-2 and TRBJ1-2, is GAGVSQSPSNKVTEKGKDVELRCDPISGHTALYWYRQSLGQGLEFLIYFQGNSAPDKSGLPSDRFSAERTGGSVSTLTIQRTQQEDSAVYLCASSLAMQGGSDGYTFGSGTRLTVV.

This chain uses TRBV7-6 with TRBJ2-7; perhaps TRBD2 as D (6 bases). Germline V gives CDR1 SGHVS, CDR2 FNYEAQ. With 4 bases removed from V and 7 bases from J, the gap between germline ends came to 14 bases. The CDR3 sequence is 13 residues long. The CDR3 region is CASSSPGLPEQYF. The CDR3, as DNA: TGTGCCAGCAGCTCGCCGGGACTTCCTGAGCAGTACTTC.

This CDR3 is CASRLAQCSREEGYTF. CDR3 nucleotide sequence: TGTGCAAGTCGCTTAGCGCAGTGTAGTAGGGAGGAGGGCTACACCTTC. This chain joins TRBV12-2 and TRBJ1-2. TRBV12-2 is a pseudogene locus. CDR3 length equals 16 residues.

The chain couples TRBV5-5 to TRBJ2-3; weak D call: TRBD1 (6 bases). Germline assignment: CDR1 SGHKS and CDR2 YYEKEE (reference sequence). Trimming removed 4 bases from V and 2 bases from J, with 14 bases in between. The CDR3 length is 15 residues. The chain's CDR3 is CASSRGDTTTDTQYF. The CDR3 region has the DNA TGTGCCAGCAGCCGAGGGGACACTACCACAGATACGCAGTATTTT.

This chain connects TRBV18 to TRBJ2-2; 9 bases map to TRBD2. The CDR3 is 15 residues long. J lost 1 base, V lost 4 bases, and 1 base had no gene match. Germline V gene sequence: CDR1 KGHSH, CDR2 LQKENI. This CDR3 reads CASSLAGENTGELFF. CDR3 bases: TGTGCCAGCTCACTAGCGGGAGAGAACACCGGGGAGCTGTTTTTT.

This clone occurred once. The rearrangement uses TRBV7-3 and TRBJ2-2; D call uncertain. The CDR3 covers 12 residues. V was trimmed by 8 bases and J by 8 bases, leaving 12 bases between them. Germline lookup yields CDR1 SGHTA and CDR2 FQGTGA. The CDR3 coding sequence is TGTGCCAGCCGTAAAGTCGGTGGGGAGCTGTTTTTT. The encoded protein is CASRKVGGELFF.

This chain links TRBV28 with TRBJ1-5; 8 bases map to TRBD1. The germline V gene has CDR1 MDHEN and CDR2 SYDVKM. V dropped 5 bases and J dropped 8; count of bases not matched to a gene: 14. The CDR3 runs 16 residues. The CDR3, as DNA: TGTGCCAGCAGTCTACTCCTTCAGGGGGCTTTTGAGCCCCAGCATTTT. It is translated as CASSLLLQGAFEPQHF.

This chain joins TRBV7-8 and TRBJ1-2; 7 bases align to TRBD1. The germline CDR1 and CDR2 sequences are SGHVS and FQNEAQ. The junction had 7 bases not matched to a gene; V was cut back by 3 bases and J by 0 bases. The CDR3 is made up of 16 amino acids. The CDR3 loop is CASSFRQGTANYGYTF. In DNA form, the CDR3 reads TGTGCCAGCAGCTTCCGACAGGGCACAGCTAACTATGGCTACACCTTC.

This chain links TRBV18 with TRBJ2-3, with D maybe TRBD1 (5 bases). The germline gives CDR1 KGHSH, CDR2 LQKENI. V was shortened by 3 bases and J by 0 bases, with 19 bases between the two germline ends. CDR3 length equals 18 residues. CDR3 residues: CASSPQAQGVTSTDTQYF. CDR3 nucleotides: TGTGCCAGCTCACCCCAGGCCCAAGGGGTAACTAGCACAGATACGCAGTATTTT. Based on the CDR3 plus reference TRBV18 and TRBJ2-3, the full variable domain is NAGVMQNPRHLVRRRGQEARLRCSPMKGHSHVYWYRQLPEEGLKFMVYLQKENIIDESGMPKERFSAEFPKEGPSILRIQQVVRGDSAAYFCASSPQAQGVTSTDTQYFGPGTRLTVL.

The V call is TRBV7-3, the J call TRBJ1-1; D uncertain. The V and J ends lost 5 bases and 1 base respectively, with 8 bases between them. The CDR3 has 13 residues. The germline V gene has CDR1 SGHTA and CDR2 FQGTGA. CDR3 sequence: CASSQNKNTEAFF. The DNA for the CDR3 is TGTGCCAGCAGCCAAAACAAGAACACTGAAGCTTTCTTT.

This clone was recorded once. In DNA form, the CDR3 reads TGCGCCAGCAGCTTGGACAGTACAGATACGCAGTATTTT. This sequence encodes CASSLDSTDTQYF. The chain couples TRBV5-1 to TRBJ2-3; D ambiguous. This CDR3 comprises 13 residues. Trimming stripped 0 bases from V and 3 bases from J, with 5 bases between. CDR1 and CDR2 from the germline V gene are SGHRS and YFSETQ.

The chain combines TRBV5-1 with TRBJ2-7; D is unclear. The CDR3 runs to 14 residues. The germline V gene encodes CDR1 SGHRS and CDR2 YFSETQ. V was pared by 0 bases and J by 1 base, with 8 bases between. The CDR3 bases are TGCGCCAGCAGCTTGGTGGCAGGTTCCTACGAGCAGTACTTC. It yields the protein CASSLVAGSYEQYF. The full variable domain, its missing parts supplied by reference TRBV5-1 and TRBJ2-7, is KAGVTQTPRYLIKTRGQQVTLSCSPISGHRSVSWYQQTPGQGLQFLFEYFSETQRNKGNFPGRFSGRQFSNSRSEMNVSTLELGDSALYLCASSLVAGSYEQYFGPGTRLTVT.

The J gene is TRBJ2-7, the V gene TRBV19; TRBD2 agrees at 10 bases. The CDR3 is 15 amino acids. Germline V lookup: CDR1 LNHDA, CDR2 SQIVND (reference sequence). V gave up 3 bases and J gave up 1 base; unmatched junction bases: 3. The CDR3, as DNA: TGTGCCAGTAGTATTTCTAGCGGGAGTTCCTACGAGCAGTACTTC. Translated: CASSISSGSSYEQYF.

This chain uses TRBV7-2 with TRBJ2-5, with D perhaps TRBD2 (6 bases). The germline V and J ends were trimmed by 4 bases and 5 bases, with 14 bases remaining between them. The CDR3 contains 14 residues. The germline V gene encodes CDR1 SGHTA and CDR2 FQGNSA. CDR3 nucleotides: TGTGCCAGCAGCTCGGCCTCTGGAGGGGAGACCCAGTACTTC. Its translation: CASSSASGGETQYF.

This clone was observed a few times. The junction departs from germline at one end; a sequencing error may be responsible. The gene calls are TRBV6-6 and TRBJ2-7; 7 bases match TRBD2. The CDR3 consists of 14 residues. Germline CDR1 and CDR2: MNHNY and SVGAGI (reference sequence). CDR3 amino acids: CASSYETSSHEQYF. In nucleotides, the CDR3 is TGTGCCAGCAGTTACGAGACTAGCTCCCACGAGCAGTACTTC.

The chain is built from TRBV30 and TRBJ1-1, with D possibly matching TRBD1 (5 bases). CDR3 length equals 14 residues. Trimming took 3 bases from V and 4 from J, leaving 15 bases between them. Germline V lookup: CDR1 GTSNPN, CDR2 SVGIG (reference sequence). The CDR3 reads CAWRFGGVATEAFF. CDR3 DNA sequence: TGTGCCTGGAGGTTTGGAGGGGTGGCCACTGAAGCTTTCTTT.

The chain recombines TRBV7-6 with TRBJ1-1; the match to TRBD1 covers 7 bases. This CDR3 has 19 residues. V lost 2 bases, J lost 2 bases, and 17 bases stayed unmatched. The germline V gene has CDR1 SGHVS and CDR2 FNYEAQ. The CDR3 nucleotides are TGTGCCAGCAGCTTATCGTCAGGGGGTGTCGAGGACGTTAACACTGAAGCTTTCTTT. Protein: CASSLSSGGVEDVNTEAFF. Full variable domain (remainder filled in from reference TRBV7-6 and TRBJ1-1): GAGVSQSPRYKVTKRGQDVALRCDPISGHVSLYWYRQALGQGPEFLTYFNYEAQQDKSGLPNDRFSAERPEGSISTLTIQRTEQRDSAMYRCASSLSSGGVEDVNTEAFFGQGTRLTVV.

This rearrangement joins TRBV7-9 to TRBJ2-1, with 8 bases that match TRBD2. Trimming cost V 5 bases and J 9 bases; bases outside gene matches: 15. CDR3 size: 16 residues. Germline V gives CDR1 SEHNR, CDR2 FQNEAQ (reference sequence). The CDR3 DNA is TGTGCCAGCAGCACCAGGAGGAAGCGGGAGTTCGGTGAGCAGTTCTTC. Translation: CASSTRRKREFGEQFF. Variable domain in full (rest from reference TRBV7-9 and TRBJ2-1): DTGVSQNPRHKITKRGQNVTFRCDPISEHNRLYWYRQTLGQGPEFLTYFQNEAQLEKSRLLSDRFSAERPKGSFSTLEIQRTEQGDSAMYLCASSTRRKREFGEQFFGPGTRLTVL.

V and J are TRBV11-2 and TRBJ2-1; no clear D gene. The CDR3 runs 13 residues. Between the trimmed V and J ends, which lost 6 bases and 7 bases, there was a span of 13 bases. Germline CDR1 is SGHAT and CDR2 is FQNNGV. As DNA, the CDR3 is TGTGCCAGCAGTGGGCCAGACCGGAATGAGCAGTTCTTC. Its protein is CASSGPDRNEQFF.

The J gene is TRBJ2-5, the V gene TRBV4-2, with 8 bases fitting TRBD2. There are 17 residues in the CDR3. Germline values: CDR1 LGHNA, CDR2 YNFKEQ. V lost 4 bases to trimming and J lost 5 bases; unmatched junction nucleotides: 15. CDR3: CASSPQQAAGVGETQYF. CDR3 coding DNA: TGTGCCAGCAGCCCCCAGCAGGCAGCGGGAGTTGGGGAGACCCAGTACTTC.

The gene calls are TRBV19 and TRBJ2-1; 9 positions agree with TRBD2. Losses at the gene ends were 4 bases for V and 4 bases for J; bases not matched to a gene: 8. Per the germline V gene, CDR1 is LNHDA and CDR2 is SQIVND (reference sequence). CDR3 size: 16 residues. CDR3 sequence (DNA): TGTGCCAGTAGTAAGCCGGGACTAGCTCTATACAATGAGCAGTTCTTC. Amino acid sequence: CASSKPGLALYNEQFF.

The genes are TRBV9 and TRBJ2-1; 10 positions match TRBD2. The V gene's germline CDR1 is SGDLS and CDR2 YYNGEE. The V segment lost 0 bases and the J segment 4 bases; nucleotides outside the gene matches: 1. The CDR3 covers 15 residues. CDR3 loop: CASSVVAGGYNEQFF. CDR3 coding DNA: TGTGCCAGCAGCGTAGTAGCGGGGGGATACAATGAGCAGTTCTTC.

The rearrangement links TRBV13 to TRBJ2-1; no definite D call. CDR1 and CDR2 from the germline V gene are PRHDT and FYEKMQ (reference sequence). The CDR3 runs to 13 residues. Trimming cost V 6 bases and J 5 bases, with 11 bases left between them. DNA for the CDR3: TGTGCCAGCAGTCCTAGGCTTAACAATGAGCAGTTCTTC. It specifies CASSPRLNNEQFF.

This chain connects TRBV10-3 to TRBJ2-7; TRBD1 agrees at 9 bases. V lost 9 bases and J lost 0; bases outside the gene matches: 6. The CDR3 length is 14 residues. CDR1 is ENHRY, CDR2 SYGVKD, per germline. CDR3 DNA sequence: TGTGCCATTGCCGGGACAGGGAGCTCCTACGAGCAGTACTTC. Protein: CAIAGTGSSYEQYF.